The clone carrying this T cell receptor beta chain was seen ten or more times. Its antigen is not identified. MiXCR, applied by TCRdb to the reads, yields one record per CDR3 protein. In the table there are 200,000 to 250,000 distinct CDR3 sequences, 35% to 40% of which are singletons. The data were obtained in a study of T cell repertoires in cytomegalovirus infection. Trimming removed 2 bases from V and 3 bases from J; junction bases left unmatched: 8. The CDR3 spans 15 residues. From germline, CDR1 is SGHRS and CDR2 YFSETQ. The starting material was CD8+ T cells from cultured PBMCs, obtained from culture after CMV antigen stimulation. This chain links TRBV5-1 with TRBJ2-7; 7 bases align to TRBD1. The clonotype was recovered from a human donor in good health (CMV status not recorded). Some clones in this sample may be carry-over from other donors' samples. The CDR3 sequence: CASSFTGTEIYEQYF. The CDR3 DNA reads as TGCGCCAGCAGCTTCACCGGGACAGAGATCTACGAGCAGTACTTC.